The 13 T cell receptor beta chains below were found in one sample sequenced in a study of cytomegalovirus exposure and HLA in healthy donors. The PCR was carried out with 60 Vbeta primers and 13 Jbeta primers. Clones were sequenced by immunoSEQ multiplex PCR, and TCRdb holds only the in-frame ones, with some missing. The sample shows 110,000 to 150,000 clones, around 79% of them seen only once. The source material was PBMCs. All receptors come from a woman aged 45-65 years in good health and CMV-seropositive.

The V gene is TRBV11-2, the J gene TRBJ2-1; TRBD2 aligns across 9 bases. The CDR3 covers 14 residues. V lost 5 bases to trimming and J lost 6 bases; unmatched junction nucleotides: 5. CDR1 and CDR2 from the germline V gene are SGHAT and FQNNGV. CDR3 residues: CASSLSGGTNEQFF. The CDR3 region has the DNA TGTGCCAGCAGCCTTAGCGGGGGAACCAATGAGCAGTTCTTC.

V gene TRBV29-1 combines with J gene TRBJ2-3, with 7 bases that match TRBD2. V lost 6 bases to trimming and J lost 2 bases; unmatched junction nucleotides: 8. CDR1 is SQVTM and CDR2 is ANQGSEA in the germline V gene. The CDR3 extends over 14 amino acids. The CDR3 reads CSVPTSLSTDTQYF. CDR3 in DNA: TGCAGCGTCCCGACTAGCCTCTCCACAGATACGCAGTATTTT.

The J gene is TRBJ2-3, the V gene TRBV7-3; 8 nucleotides agree with TRBD2. This CDR3 spans 18 amino acids. V shed 5 bases, J shed 3 bases, and the junction held 16 bases outside the gene matches. Germline V gives CDR1 SGHTA, CDR2 FQGTGA. The CDR3 reads CASSPRVIGGAGTDTQYF. The CDR3 DNA reads as TGTGCCAGCAGCCCCCGGGTAATCGGGGGGGCCGGAACAGATACGCAGTATTTT.

This chain links TRBV18 with TRBJ2-3, with D uncertain. The CDR3 covers 12 residues. V was shortened by 6 bases and J by 6 bases, with 10 bases between the two germline ends. Looked up from germline, CDR1 is KGHSH and CDR2 is LQKENI. The CDR3 coding sequence is TGTGCCAGCTCGAGGAGTGGGGATACGCAGTATTTT. Its translation is CASSRSGDTQYF.

The chain carries TRBV27 and TRBJ1-5; tentatively, D is TRBD1 (5 bases). This CDR3 contains 16 residues. Trimming cost V 6 bases and J 6 bases, with 21 bases left between them. The germline V gene encodes CDR1 MNHEY and CDR2 SMNVEV (reference sequence). The CDR3 DNA reads as TGTGCCAGCAGGACTCGCGGGACCGATAGGGTTCAGCCCCAGCATTTT. Encoded protein: CASRTRGTDRVQPQHF.

CDR3 nucleotide sequence: TGTGCCAGCAGCTTATTGACGGGGGGTCTAACAGATACGCAGTATTTT. As protein: CASSLLTGGLTDTQYF. This chain uses TRBV7-3 with TRBJ2-3; TRBD2 aligns across 7 bases. Germline V gene sequence: CDR1 SGHTA, CDR2 FQGTGA. V gave up 2 bases and J gave up 3 bases; unmatched junction bases: 8. This CDR3 contains 16 residues.

The V call is TRBV2, the J call TRBJ2-7, with unresolved D. Germline values: CDR1 SNHLY, CDR2 FYNNEI. The CDR3 has 11 amino acids. The ends were cut back, 6 bases at V and 3 bases at J, with 6 bases in the middle. The CDR3 region is CASSRNYEQYF. In DNA form, the CDR3 reads TGTGCCAGCAGCAGAAACTACGAGCAGTACTTC.

This sequence joins TRBV6-5 and TRBJ1-1, with D possibly TRBD1 on 6 matching bases. Trimming took off 6 bases at V and 7 bases at J, with 15 bases between the two ends. The CDR3 consists of 13 residues. CDR1 MNHEY and CDR2 SVGAGI come from the germline V gene. CDR3 sequence reads: CASSFLGGSEAFF. The CDR3 DNA follows: TGTGCCAGCAGCTTCCTAGGGGGTAGTGAAGCTTTCTTT.

The chain links TRBV28 to TRBJ2-7, with D perhaps matching TRBD2 (5 bases). V was clipped by 2 bases and J by 4 bases, with 12 bases between them. The CDR3 has 14 amino acids. The V gene's germline CDR1 is MDHEN and CDR2 SYDVKM. The DNA for the CDR3 is TGTGCCAGCAGTTTAGACGGAGGACGATACGAGCAGTACTTC. Protein sequence: CASSLDGGRYEQYF.

The gene calls are TRBV30 and TRBJ2-3; 9 bases are shared with TRBD1. The CDR3 totals 15 residues. V gave up 5 bases and J gave up 2 bases; unmatched junction bases: 8. The germline V gene has CDR1 GTSNPN and CDR2 SVGIG (reference sequence). For the CDR3, the DNA is TGTGCCTGGGCCGAGGGGACAGGGTTCACAGATACGCAGTATTTT. Protein: CAWAEGTGFTDTQYF.

This clone was counted only a few times. V usage is TRBV21-1 and J usage is TRBJ2-3; TRBD2 reflects the table's D call only, with no check against the DNA. TRBV21-1 is described as a pseudogene. The CDR3 length is 18 residues. The CDR3 DNA reads as TGTGCCAGCAGCAAGCCTCCAGGACTAGCGGGCAGCACAGATACGCAGTATTTT. As protein: CASSKPPGLAGSTDTQYF.

The chain links TRBV2 to TRBJ2-5, with D perhaps matching TRBD2 (6 bases). Germline V gene lookup returns CDR1 SNHLY and CDR2 FYNNEI. CDR3 length equals 14 residues. V gave up 7 bases and J gave up 11 bases, with 23 bases separating them. The CDR3 protein is CASTPVGVTGEQYF. In DNA, the CDR3 is TGTGCCAGCACTCCTGTCGGGGTAACGGGAGAGCAGTACTTC.

The chain carries TRBV19 and TRBJ1-4; 9 bases line up with TRBD1. The length of the CDR3 is 15 residues. In germline, CDR1 is LNHDA, CDR2 SQIVND (reference sequence). J lost 8 bases, V lost 5 bases, and 9 bases had no gene match. The CDR3 reads CASSPLGQGNEKLFF. CDR3 bases: TGTGCCAGTAGTCCCCTCGGACAGGGGAACGAAAAACTGTTTTTT.